This entry lists 5 T cell receptor beta chains sequenced from one sample in a study of T cells after posttransplantation cyclophosphamide. Here immunoSEQ multiplex PCR was the method, and the copy in TCRdb shows in-frame clones only, minus some. The profile covers under 45,000 clones, none occurring a single time. The sequenced sample was PBMCs. Every receptor here comes from a man aged 30 to 45 in good health and a related stem cell transplant donor.

There are many counts of this clone. V and J are TRBV6-5 and TRBJ1-1, with 7 bases identical to TRBD1. CDR1 and CDR2 from the germline V gene are MNHEY and SVGAGI. Trimming cost V 2 bases and J 4 bases; bases outside gene matches: 7. The CDR3 consists of 15 residues. The DNA of the CDR3 is TGTGCCAGCAGTTACGGAGGGGGCCCTGGCACTGAAGCTTTCTTT. It is translated as CASSYGGGPGTEAFF.

This clone was seen at least ten times. This chain links TRBV5-4 with TRBJ1-2; 7 positions match TRBD1. With V trimmed by 3 bases and J by 7 bases, 15 bases remained unmatched. The CDR3 sequence is 16 residues long. In germline, CDR1 is SGHNT, CDR2 YYREEE (reference sequence). This CDR3 is CASSSDKSGTAGGYTF. CDR3 nucleotides: TGTGCCAGCAGCTCCGACAAATCGGGGACAGCTGGTGGCTACACCTTC.

This clone has ten or more counts. The rearrangement uses TRBV5-6 and TRBJ1-3; 7 bases agree with TRBD1. V lost 6 bases to trimming and J lost 4 bases; unmatched junction nucleotides: 4. The CDR3 covers 13 residues. Germline CDR1 is SGHDT and CDR2 is YYEEEE. CDR3 nucleotides: TGTGCCAGCACCGGACAGGAAGGAAACACCATATATTTT. As protein: CASTGQEGNTIYF.

This clone came up many times. The V and J genes are TRBV4-2 and TRBJ2-2; TRBD2 matches 11 bases. V was pared by 4 bases and J by 5 bases, with 6 bases of the junction left unmatched. The CDR3 totals 16 residues. The germline CDR1 and CDR2 sequences are LGHNA and YNFKEQ. In DNA, the CDR3 is TGTGCCAGCAGCCTTACGACTAGCGGGGAGACCGGGGAGCTGTTTTTT. Protein product: CASSLTTSGETGELFF.

Ten or more counts support this clone. The rearrangement links TRBV29-1 to TRBJ2-3; 8 bases map to TRBD1. Germline CDR1 and CDR2: SQVTM and ANQGSEA. The CDR3 is 13 residues long. J gave up 2 bases and V 7 bases, and 5 bases lay outside the gene matches. CDR3 bases: TGCAGCGGGACAGGGTTGAACACAGATACGCAGTATTTT. Protein: CSGTGLNTDTQYF.